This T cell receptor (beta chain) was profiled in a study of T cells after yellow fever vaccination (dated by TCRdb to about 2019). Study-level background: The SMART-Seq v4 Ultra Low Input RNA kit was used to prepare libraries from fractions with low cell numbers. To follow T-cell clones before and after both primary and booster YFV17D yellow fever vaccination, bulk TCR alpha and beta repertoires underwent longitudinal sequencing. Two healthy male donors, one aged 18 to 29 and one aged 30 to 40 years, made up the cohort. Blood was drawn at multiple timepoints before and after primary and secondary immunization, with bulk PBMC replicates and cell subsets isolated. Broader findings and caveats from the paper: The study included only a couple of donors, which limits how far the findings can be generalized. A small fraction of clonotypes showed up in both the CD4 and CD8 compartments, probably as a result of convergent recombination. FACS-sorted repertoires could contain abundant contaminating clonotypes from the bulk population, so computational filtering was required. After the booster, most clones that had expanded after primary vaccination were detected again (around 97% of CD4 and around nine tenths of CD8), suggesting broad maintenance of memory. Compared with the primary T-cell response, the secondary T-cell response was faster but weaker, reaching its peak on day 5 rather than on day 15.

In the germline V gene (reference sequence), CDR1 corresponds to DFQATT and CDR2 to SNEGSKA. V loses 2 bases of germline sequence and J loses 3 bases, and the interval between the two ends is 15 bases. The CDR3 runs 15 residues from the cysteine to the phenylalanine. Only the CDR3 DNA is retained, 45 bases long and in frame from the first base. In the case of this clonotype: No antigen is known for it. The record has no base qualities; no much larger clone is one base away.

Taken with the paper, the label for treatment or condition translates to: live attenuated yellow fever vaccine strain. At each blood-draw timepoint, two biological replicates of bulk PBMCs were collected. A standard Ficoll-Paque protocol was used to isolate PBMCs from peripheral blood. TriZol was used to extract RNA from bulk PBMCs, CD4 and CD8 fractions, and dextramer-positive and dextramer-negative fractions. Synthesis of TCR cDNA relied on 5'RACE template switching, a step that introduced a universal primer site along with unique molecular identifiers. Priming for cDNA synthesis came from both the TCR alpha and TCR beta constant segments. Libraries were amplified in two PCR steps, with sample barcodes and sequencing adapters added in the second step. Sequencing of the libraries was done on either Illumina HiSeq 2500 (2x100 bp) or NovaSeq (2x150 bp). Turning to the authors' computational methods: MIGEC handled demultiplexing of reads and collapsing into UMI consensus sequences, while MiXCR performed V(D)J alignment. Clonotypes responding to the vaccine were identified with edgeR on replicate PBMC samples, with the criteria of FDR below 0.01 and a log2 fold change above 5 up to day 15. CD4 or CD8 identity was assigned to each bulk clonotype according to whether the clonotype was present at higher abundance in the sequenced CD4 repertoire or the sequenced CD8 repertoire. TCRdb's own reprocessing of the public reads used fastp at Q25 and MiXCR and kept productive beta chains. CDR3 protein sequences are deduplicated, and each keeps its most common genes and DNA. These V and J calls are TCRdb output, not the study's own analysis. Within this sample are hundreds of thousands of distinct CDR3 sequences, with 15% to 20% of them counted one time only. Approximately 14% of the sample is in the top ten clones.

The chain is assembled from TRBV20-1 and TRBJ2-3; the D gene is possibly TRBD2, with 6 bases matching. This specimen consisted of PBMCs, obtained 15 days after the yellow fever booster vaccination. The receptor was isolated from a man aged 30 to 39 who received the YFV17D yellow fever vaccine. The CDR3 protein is CSARTTRWGTDTQYF. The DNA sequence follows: TGCAGTGCTAGAACGACTAGATGGGGGACAGATACGCAGTATTTT.